This TCR beta chain was recorded in a study of T cells in Graves' hyperthyroidism and ophthalmopathy. Using RNA transcripts as the source, TCR beta CDR3 regions were amplified. The TCR CDR3 was amplified in a first-round RT-PCR using the HTBI primer set. Each CDR3 protein gets one entry after TCRdb re-called the multiplex PCR reads with MiXCR. Here the sample spans some 400,000 distinct CDR3 sequences, approximately 15% being singletons. This clonotype was observed at least ten times. Germline assignment: CDR1 MNHEY and CDR2 SMNVEV (reference sequence). This CDR3 is built from 15 residues. V lost 5 bases to trimming and J lost 3 bases; unmatched junction nucleotides: 7. The study excluded patients with uncontrolled infection, other autoimmune disease, pregnancy or lactation.

The chain links TRBV27 to TRBJ1-2, with 9 bases that match TRBD1. The sequenced material came from blood. This TCR derives from a woman aged 55-75 years with Graves' hyperthyroidism. The CDR3 reads CASSTYRGRHYGYTF. The DNA of the CDR3 is TGTGCCAGCAGTACATACAGGGGGCGCCACTATGGCTACACCTTC.